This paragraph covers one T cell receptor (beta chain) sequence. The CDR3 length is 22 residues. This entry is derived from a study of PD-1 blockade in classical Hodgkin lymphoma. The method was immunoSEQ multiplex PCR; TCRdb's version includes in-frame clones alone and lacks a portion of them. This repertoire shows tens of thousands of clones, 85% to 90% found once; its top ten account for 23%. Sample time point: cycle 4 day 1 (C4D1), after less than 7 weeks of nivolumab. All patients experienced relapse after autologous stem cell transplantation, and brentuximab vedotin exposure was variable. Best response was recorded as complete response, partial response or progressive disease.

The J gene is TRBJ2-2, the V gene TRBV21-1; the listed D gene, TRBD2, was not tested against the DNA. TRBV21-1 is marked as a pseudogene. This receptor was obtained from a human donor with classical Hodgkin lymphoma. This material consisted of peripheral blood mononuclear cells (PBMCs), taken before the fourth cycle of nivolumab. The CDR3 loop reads CASSKDPRGTSGGAIRTGELFF. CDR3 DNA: TGTGCCAGCAGCAAAGACCCCCGGGGGACTAGCGGGGGGGCTATCCGCACCGGGGAGCTGTTTTTT.